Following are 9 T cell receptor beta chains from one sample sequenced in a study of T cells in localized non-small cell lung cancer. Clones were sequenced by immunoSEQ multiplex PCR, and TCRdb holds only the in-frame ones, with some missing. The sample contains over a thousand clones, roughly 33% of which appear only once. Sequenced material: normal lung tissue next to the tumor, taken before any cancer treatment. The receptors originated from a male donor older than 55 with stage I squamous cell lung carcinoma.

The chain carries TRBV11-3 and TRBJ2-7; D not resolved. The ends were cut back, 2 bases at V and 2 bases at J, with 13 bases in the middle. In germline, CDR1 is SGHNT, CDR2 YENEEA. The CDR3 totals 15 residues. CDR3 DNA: TGTGCCAGCAGCTTAAGTGGAAGTAGGACCTACGAGCAGTACTTC. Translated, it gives CASSLSGSRTYEQYF.

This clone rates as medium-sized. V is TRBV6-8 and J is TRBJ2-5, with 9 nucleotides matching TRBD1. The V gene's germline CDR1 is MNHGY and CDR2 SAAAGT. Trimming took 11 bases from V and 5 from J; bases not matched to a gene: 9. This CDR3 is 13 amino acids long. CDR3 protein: CAVTGGGGETQYF. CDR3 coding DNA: TGTGCCGTAACAGGGGGCGGTGGGGAGACCCAGTACTTC.

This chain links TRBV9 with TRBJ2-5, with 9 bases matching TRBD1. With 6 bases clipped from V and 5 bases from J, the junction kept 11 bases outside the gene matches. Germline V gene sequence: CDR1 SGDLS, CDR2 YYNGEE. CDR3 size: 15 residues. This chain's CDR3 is CASTKTGQGRETQYF. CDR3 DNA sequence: TGTGCCAGCACTAAAACGGGACAGGGTAGGGAGACCCAGTACTTC.

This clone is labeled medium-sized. This CDR3 is CASSLGRQGVGYTF. In DNA, the CDR3 is TGTGCCAGCAGCTTAGGGAGACAGGGCGTGGGCTACACCTTC. The gene calls are TRBV11-3 and TRBJ1-2; 7 bases agree with TRBD1. Unmatched junction bases numbered 7, after V lost 1 base and J lost 8 bases. The CDR3 runs to 14 residues. CDR1 is SGHNT and CDR2 is YENEEA in the germline V gene. The variable domain in full, completed from reference TRBV11-3 and TRBJ1-2, reads EAGVVQSPRYKIIEKKQPVAFWCNPISGHNTLYWYLQNLGQGPELLIRYENEEAVDDSQLPKDRFSAERLKGVDSTLKIQPAELGDSAVYLCASSLGRQGVGYTFGSGTRLTVV.

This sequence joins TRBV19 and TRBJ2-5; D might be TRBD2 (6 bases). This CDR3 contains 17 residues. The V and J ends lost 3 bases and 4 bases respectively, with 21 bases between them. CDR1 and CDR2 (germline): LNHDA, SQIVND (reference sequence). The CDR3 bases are TGTGCCAGTAGTATTGGGCCAGGGAGGATGGTTGGAGAGACCCAGTACTTC. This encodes CASSIGPGRMVGETQYF.

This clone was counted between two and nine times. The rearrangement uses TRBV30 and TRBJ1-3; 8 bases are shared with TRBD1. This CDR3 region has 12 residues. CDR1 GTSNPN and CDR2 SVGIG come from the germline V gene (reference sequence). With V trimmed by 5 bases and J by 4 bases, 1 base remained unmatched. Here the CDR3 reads CAWGTGGNTIYF. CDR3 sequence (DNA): TGTGCCTGGGGGACAGGCGGAAACACCATATATTTT.

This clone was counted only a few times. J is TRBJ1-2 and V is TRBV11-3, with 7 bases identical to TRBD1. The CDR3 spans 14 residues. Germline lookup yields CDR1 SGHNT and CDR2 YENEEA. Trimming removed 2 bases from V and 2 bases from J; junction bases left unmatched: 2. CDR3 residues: CASSLIQGNYGYTF. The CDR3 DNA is TGTGCCAGCAGCTTAATACAGGGGAACTATGGCTACACCTTC.

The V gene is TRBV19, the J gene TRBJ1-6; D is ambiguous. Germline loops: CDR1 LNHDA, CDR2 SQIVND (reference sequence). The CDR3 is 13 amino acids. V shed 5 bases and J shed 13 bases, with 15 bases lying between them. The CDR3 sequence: CASSDLEGRPLHF. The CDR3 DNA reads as TGTGCCAGTAGTGACTTAGAGGGAAGGCCCCTCCACTTT.

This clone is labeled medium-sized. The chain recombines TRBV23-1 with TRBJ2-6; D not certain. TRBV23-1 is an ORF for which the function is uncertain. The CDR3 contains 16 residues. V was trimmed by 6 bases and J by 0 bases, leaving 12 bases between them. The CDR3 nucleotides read TGCGCCAGCAGCCAAGATCGTGTCTCTGGGGCCAACGTCCTGACTTTC. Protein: CASSQDRVSGANVLTF.